This T cell receptor (beta chain) was recovered during a study of cytomegalovirus exposure and HLA in healthy donors. Overall study findings and caveats: Later analysis identified several of the most significant clusters that appeared linked to common viral pathogens. Cytomegalovirus status was reportedly diagnosed by the classifier with high sensitivity and specificity. The study put 150 to 200 TCR beta chains on its list as cytomegalovirus-associated. Analyzed later, association rates of TCRs varied across HLA loci, with DRB1 most and HLA-C fewest.

Germline V gene data show CDR1 as SNHLY and CDR2 as FYNNEI. With 8 bases clipped from V and 6 bases from J, the junction kept 12 bases outside the gene matches. CDR3 length: 15 residues. Use of 60 Vbeta and 13 Jbeta primers characterized the PCR. The method was immunoSEQ multiplex PCR; TCRdb's version includes in-frame clones alone and lacks a portion of them. Of under 200,000 clones in the sample, about three quarters are singletons; the top ten hold about 3.1%. As for this clone: Antigen specificity is unknown.

This chain connects TRBV2 to TRBJ2-1; 8 bases align to TRBD2. Sequencing was done on a sample of PBMCs. The TCR originated in a female donor in good health and CMV-seronegative. The CDR3 spells CASLFSGVVLNEQFF. The CDR3 nucleotides read TGTGCCAGCTTATTTAGCGGGGTGGTTCTCAATGAGCAGTTCTTC.